This T cell receptor (beta chain) stems from a study of molecular identifiers for immune sequencing clone quantification. Study outcomes and limitations: Clones exceeding 20 RNA copies carried over 97% of effector molecules but under 1% of naive-cell molecules.

The germline V gene has CDR1 SEHNR and CDR2 FQNEAQ (reference sequence). The CDR3 is made up of 12 amino acids. Trimming took off 5 bases at V and 6 bases at J, with 11 bases between the two ends. MiXCR, run by TCRdb on the PCR reads, gives a single entry per CDR3 protein. The sample consists of some 88,000 distinct CDR3 sequences, around 20% of them appearing once. This clonotype has ten or more counts. The antigen is undetermined. With RNA at 10%, 30% or 50%, naive CD8 libraries came from roughly 20,000 to 1,000,000 sorted cells. Naive CD8 T cells were sorted as CD8+CD4-CCR7+CD45RA+. The sequenced sample consisted of naive CD8+ T cells from blood, with Jurkat cell RNA spiked in. Subset described: FACS-sorted CD8+CD4-CCR7+CD45RA+ naive T cells. The rearrangement uses TRBV7-9 and TRBJ2-7; no definite D call. This TCR came from a human donor in good health. Some libraries in this study had Jurkat cell RNA spiked in. CDR3 nucleotide sequence: TGTGCCAGCAGCCGCTCAGCCGGCGAGCAGTACTTC. Its translation: CASSRSAGEQYF.